The 8 T cell receptor beta chains below come from one sample, sequenced in a study of cytomegalovirus exposure and HLA in healthy donors. Profiled with immunoSEQ multiplex PCR; TCRdb holds only in-frame clones, not every one. The repertoire holds 65,000 to 85,000 clones, with 85% to 95% as singletons. Sequenced sample: PBMCs. The receptors derive from a woman between 18 and 29 years old in good health and CMV-seronegative.

The genes are TRBV7-2 and TRBJ2-5; 10 bases line up with TRBD1. In germline, CDR1 is SGHTA, CDR2 FQGNSA. V lost 7 bases to trimming and J lost 1 base; unmatched junction nucleotides: 9. CDR3 length: 16 amino acids. For the CDR3, the DNA is TGTGCCAGCACCAATTACCGGGACAGGGGCCAAGAGACCCAGTACTTC. This encodes CASTNYRDRGQETQYF.

This clone was recorded only once. The gene calls are TRBV5-1 and TRBJ2-3; D might be TRBD1 (5 bases). Germline CDR1 reads SGHRS; CDR2 reads YFSETQ. The CDR3 covers 14 residues. Trimming removed 2 bases at V and 2 bases at J, with 9 bases between. The CDR3 nucleotides are TGCGCCAGCAGCTTCGCCAGGGACACAGATACGCAGTATTTT. It yields the protein CASSFARDTDTQYF.

This chain joins TRBV7-9 and TRBJ1-1; D not resolved. Trimming removed 3 bases from V and 1 base from J, with 12 bases in between. The length of the CDR3 is 15 residues. Germline V lookup: CDR1 SEHNR, CDR2 FQNEAQ (reference sequence). CDR3 protein: CASSFGLGGNTEAFF. The CDR3 DNA reads TGTGCCAGCAGCTTTGGTCTAGGAGGGAACACTGAAGCTTTCTTT.

The chain carries TRBV4-3 and TRBJ2-5; maybe TRBD2 (5 bases). V was cut by 1 base and J by 2 bases, with 11 bases left in between. The CDR3 covers 15 residues. Germline V gene lookup returns CDR1 LGHNA and CDR2 YSLEER. The chain's CDR3 is CASSQGPGSQETQYF. CDR3 nucleotide sequence: TGCGCCAGCAGCCAAGGTCCGGGGTCGCAAGAGACCCAGTACTTC.

The J gene is TRBJ2-1, the V gene TRBV21-1; the listed D gene, TRBD1, was not tested against the DNA. TRBV21-1 constitutes a pseudogene. The CDR3 runs 18 residues. This CDR3 reads CASSQRQGKAVIYNEQFF. CDR3 coding DNA: TGTGCCAGCAGCCAAAGACAGGGGAAAGCGGTTATCTACAATGAGCAGTTCTTC.

The rearrangement joins TRBV5-1 to TRBJ2-5; 8 bases align to TRBD2. V lost 4 bases to trimming and J lost 0 bases; unmatched junction nucleotides: 8. Germline V gives CDR1 SGHRS, CDR2 YFSETQ. The CDR3 has 16 residues. CDR3 sequence: CASSPWTSLNQETQYF. CDR3 DNA sequence: TGCGCCAGCAGCCCCTGGACTAGCCTAAACCAAGAGACCCAGTACTTC.

This clone was picked up one time. The chain is built from TRBV29-1 and TRBJ2-1; a possible D gene is TRBD2 (5 bases). The V end lost 4 bases, the J end lost 6 bases, and 13 bases lay between the germline ends. CDR3 length: 13 residues. Germline loops: CDR1 SQVTM, CDR2 ANQGSEA. CDR3 sequence reads: CSVVRRRFNEQFF. CDR3 DNA sequence: TGCAGCGTTGTGCGGAGGAGATTCAATGAGCAGTTCTTC.

The V gene is TRBV4-1, the J gene TRBJ2-2, with D possibly matching TRBD2 (7 bases). This CDR3 comprises 17 residues. V dropped 5 bases and J dropped 0 bases, with 16 bases sitting between them. Germline CDR1 reads MGHRA; CDR2 reads YSYEKL. The CDR3 coding sequence is TGCGCCAGCAGCTGGACGAGGGGGGGAGCGAACACCGGGGAGCTGTTTTTT. Amino acids: CASSWTRGGANTGELFF.